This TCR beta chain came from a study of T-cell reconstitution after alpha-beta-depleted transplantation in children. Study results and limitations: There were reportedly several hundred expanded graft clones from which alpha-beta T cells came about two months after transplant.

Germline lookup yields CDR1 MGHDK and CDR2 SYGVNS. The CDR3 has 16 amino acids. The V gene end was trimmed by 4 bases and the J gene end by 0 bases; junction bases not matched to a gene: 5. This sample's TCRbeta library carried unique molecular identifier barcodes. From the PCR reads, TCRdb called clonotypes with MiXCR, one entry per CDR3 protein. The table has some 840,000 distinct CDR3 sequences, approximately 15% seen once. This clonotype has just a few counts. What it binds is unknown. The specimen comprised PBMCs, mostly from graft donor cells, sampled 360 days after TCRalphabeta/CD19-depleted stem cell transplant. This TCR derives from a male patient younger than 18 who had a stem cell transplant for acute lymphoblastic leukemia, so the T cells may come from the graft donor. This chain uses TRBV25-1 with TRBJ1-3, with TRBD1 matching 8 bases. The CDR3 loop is CASSAIDRGSGNTIYF. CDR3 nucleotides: TGTGCCAGCAGTGCAATCGACAGGGGCTCTGGAAACACCATATATTTT.